A selection of T cell receptor beta chains follows, all from one sample in a study of T cell responses to AZD1222 COVID-19 vaccine. The assay was immunoSEQ multiplex PCR, and TCRdb's table has in-frame clones only and misses some. This table holds some 110,000 clones, roughly 84% found once. The sample was peripheral blood, taken 28 days after the second AZD1222 dose. Receptors originate from an adult who received the AZD1222 COVID-19 vaccine. CDR3s include the opening cysteine and the closing phenylalanine or tryptophan. Clone size is given for some rows only: seen once, a few or many times, or a class if the clone is expanded.

cdr3_length v_call clone_size cdr3_aa
15 TRBV4-1 NA CASSQQILGRGEQYF
14 TRBV15 NA CATSTGPPNTEAFF
14 TRBV19 NA CASSMTGAYTEAFF
13 TRBV12-3/TRBV12-4 NA CASSTYSSGGYTF
16 TRBV30 NA CAHQGDRGRGSYEQYF
15 TRBV6-2/TRBV6-3 few CASSYKGAGANVLTF
17 TRBV7-6 NA CASSPLLGDPSIGAQYF
14 TRBV2 NA CASSEQFRRNEAFF
13 TRBV10-3 NA CAVGGRVNQPQHF
14 TRBV7-9 NA CASSLSYSHTEAFF
15 TRBV27 medium-sized CASSRQGRTNEKLFF
16 TRBV7-2 NA CASSLGWGLAADTQYF
14 TRBV19 NA CASSIQQGDYGYTF
17 TRBV25-1 few CASSDSSDRGSYNEQFF
13 TRBV5-1 NA CASRQGAGNTIYF
18 TRBV4-1 NA CASSRFVGQGVYGNTIYF
13 TRBV10-2 NA CASSLDRRTEAFF
14 TRBV28 NA CASSTPAGQTEAFF
16 TRBV11-2 NA CASSLGLAELYNEQFF
16 TRBV27 NA CASSLTYHGGFYEQYF
16 TRBV4-1 NA CASSPRSGGGNQPQHF
14 TRBV2 NA CASSGGFSTDTQYF
15 TRBV13 NA CASSWDNSGANVLTF
15 TRBV7-2 NA CASSQGGQSTDTQYF
14 TRBV6-2/TRBV6-3 NA CASRPWDSSYEQYF
13 TRBV30 NA CAWRIQGVTEAFF
14 TRBV7-2 NA CASSSTGGYQPQHF
16 TRBV28 NA CASSGDYLTSTDTQYF
16 TRBV7-3 NA CASSPRTSGGTDTQYF
13 TRBV30 NA CAWGAWGTDTQYF
14 TRBV2 NA CASKGSRLAGIRFF
15 TRBV14 NA CASSHLQGASAEAFF
15 TRBV7-2 NA CASSVTSGGAGELFF
12 TRBV7-3 NA CASGLGSGEQYF
16 TRBV5-1 NA CASSLRTGEGSYEQYF
15 TRBV27 NA CASSLERTLNSPLHF
13 TRBV28 NA CASGDRGDDTQYF
14 TRBV18 NA CASSPRQTNTEAFF
14 TRBV7-2 NA CASSTGLVTDTQYF
12 TRBV7-3 once CASSLSPGEQFF
15 TRBV13 NA CASSFSQGNSYEQYF
14 TRBV13 NA CASGVAGGRHEQFF
14 TRBV7-6 NA CASSRAQSTDTQYF
14 TRBV19 NA CASSIRLQDYGYTF
17 TRBV7-6 NA CASSPRLLGRGGTEAFF